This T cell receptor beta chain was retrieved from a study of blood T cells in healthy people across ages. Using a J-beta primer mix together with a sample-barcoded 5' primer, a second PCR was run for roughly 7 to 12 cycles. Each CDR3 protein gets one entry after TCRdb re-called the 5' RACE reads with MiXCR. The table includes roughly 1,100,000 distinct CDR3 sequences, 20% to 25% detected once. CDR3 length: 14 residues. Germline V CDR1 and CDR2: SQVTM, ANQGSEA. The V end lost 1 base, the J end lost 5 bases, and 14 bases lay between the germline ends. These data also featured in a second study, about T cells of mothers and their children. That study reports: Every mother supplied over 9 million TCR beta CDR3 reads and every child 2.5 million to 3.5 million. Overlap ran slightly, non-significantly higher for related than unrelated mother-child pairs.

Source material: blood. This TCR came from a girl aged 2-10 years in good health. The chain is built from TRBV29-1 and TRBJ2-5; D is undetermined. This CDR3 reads CSVEGSVGQETQYF. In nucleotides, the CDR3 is TGCAGCGTTGAAGGCAGTGTTGGGCAGGAGACCCAGTACTTC.